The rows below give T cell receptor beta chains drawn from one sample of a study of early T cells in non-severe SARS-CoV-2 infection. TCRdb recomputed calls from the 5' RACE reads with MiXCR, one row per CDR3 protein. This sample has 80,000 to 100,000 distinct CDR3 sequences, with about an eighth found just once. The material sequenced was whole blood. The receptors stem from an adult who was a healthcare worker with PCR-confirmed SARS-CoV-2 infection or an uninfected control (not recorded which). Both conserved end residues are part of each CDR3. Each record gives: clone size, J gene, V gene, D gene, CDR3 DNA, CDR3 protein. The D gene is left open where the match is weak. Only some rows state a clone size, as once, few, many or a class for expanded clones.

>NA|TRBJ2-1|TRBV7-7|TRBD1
TGTGCCAGCAGTTGGGACAGTGGGGGCAATGAGCAGTTCTTC
CASSWDSGGNEQFF
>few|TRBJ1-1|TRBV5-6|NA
TGTGCCAGCAGCTTGGGGCAGCCAACTGAAGCTTTCTTT
CASSLGQPTEAFF
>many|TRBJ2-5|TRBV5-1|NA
TGCGCCAGCAGCTTGGGAGGGACACAAGAGACCCAGTACTTC
CASSLGGTQETQYF
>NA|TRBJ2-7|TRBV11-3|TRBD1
TGTGCCAGCAGCTCACCTCACAGGGGTCTTTACGAGCAGTACTTC
CASSSPHRGLYEQYF
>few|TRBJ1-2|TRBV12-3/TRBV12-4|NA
TGTGCCAGCAGTTCCAGCGGGCATTATGGCTACACCTTC
CASSSSGHYGYTF
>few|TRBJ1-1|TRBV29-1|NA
TGCAGCGTCGCAGGCTTGATGGGCCTCGGCACTGAAGCTTTCTTT
CSVAGLMGLGTEAFF
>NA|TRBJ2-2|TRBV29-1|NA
TGCAGCGTTGGCTTATCCCGGGAGCTGTTTTTT
CSVGLSRELFF
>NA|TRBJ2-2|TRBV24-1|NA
TGTGCCACCAGTGATTTGGGCAGGGACACCGGGGAGCTGTTTTTT
CATSDLGRDTGELFF
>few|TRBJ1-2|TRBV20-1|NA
TGCAGTGCTAGAGTTCCAGGGGTAGTTTACGGCTACACCTTC
CSARVPGVVYGYTF
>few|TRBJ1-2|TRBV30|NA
TGTGCCTGGAGGCAACAGGGAACCTTAGGCTACACCTTC
CAWRQQGTLGYTF
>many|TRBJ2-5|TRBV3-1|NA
TGTGCCAGCATGTCAAGCGGGCCGGGGGAGACCCAGTACTTC
CASMSSGPGETQYF
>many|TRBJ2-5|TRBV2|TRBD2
TGTGCCAGCGGGAGGACTAGCGGAGACCATGGGACCCAGTACTTC
CASGRTSGDHGTQYF
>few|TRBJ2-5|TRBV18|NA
TGTGCCAGCTCACCAGCAGGGATACAAGAGACCCAGTACTTC
CASSPAGIQETQYF
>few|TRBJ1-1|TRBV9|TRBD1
TGTGCCAGCAGCGTAGACAGGGGAGGGAGTACTGAAGCTTTCTTT
CASSVDRGGSTEAFF
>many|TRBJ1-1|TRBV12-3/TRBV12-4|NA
TGTGCCAGCAGTTTGGGAACAGGGAGTGTTGAAGCTTTCTTT
CASSLGTGSVEAFF
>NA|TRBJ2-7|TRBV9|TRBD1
TGTGCCAGCAGCGTCGGGACAGAGTACGAGCAGTACTTC
CASSVGTEYEQYF